The clone carrying this TCR beta chain came up many times. Antigen specificity is unknown. A single record per CDR3 protein comes from TCRdb applying MiXCR to the 5' RACE reads. The sample lists roughly 200,000 distinct CDR3 sequences, around 25% occurring once. This entry comes from a study of CD8 T cells in ankylosing spondylitis. Study findings and constraints: Clones linked with disease were CD8+ and fairly uncommon in the peripheral blood.

This CDR3 region has 14 residues. The germline V gene has CDR1 SGDLS and CDR2 YYNGEE. V lost 0 bases and J lost 12; bases outside the gene matches: 8. The sequenced sample was blood, either unsorted or a sorted T cell fraction (not recorded which). This TCR came from a male donor with ankylosing spondylitis or in good health (not recorded which). The chain links TRBV9 to TRBJ2-1; 8 nucleotides line up with TRBD2. The chain's CDR3 is CASSVGVSGGLQFF. The CDR3 DNA reads TGTGCCAGCAGCGTAGGTGTAAGCGGGGGTTTGCAGTTCTTC.